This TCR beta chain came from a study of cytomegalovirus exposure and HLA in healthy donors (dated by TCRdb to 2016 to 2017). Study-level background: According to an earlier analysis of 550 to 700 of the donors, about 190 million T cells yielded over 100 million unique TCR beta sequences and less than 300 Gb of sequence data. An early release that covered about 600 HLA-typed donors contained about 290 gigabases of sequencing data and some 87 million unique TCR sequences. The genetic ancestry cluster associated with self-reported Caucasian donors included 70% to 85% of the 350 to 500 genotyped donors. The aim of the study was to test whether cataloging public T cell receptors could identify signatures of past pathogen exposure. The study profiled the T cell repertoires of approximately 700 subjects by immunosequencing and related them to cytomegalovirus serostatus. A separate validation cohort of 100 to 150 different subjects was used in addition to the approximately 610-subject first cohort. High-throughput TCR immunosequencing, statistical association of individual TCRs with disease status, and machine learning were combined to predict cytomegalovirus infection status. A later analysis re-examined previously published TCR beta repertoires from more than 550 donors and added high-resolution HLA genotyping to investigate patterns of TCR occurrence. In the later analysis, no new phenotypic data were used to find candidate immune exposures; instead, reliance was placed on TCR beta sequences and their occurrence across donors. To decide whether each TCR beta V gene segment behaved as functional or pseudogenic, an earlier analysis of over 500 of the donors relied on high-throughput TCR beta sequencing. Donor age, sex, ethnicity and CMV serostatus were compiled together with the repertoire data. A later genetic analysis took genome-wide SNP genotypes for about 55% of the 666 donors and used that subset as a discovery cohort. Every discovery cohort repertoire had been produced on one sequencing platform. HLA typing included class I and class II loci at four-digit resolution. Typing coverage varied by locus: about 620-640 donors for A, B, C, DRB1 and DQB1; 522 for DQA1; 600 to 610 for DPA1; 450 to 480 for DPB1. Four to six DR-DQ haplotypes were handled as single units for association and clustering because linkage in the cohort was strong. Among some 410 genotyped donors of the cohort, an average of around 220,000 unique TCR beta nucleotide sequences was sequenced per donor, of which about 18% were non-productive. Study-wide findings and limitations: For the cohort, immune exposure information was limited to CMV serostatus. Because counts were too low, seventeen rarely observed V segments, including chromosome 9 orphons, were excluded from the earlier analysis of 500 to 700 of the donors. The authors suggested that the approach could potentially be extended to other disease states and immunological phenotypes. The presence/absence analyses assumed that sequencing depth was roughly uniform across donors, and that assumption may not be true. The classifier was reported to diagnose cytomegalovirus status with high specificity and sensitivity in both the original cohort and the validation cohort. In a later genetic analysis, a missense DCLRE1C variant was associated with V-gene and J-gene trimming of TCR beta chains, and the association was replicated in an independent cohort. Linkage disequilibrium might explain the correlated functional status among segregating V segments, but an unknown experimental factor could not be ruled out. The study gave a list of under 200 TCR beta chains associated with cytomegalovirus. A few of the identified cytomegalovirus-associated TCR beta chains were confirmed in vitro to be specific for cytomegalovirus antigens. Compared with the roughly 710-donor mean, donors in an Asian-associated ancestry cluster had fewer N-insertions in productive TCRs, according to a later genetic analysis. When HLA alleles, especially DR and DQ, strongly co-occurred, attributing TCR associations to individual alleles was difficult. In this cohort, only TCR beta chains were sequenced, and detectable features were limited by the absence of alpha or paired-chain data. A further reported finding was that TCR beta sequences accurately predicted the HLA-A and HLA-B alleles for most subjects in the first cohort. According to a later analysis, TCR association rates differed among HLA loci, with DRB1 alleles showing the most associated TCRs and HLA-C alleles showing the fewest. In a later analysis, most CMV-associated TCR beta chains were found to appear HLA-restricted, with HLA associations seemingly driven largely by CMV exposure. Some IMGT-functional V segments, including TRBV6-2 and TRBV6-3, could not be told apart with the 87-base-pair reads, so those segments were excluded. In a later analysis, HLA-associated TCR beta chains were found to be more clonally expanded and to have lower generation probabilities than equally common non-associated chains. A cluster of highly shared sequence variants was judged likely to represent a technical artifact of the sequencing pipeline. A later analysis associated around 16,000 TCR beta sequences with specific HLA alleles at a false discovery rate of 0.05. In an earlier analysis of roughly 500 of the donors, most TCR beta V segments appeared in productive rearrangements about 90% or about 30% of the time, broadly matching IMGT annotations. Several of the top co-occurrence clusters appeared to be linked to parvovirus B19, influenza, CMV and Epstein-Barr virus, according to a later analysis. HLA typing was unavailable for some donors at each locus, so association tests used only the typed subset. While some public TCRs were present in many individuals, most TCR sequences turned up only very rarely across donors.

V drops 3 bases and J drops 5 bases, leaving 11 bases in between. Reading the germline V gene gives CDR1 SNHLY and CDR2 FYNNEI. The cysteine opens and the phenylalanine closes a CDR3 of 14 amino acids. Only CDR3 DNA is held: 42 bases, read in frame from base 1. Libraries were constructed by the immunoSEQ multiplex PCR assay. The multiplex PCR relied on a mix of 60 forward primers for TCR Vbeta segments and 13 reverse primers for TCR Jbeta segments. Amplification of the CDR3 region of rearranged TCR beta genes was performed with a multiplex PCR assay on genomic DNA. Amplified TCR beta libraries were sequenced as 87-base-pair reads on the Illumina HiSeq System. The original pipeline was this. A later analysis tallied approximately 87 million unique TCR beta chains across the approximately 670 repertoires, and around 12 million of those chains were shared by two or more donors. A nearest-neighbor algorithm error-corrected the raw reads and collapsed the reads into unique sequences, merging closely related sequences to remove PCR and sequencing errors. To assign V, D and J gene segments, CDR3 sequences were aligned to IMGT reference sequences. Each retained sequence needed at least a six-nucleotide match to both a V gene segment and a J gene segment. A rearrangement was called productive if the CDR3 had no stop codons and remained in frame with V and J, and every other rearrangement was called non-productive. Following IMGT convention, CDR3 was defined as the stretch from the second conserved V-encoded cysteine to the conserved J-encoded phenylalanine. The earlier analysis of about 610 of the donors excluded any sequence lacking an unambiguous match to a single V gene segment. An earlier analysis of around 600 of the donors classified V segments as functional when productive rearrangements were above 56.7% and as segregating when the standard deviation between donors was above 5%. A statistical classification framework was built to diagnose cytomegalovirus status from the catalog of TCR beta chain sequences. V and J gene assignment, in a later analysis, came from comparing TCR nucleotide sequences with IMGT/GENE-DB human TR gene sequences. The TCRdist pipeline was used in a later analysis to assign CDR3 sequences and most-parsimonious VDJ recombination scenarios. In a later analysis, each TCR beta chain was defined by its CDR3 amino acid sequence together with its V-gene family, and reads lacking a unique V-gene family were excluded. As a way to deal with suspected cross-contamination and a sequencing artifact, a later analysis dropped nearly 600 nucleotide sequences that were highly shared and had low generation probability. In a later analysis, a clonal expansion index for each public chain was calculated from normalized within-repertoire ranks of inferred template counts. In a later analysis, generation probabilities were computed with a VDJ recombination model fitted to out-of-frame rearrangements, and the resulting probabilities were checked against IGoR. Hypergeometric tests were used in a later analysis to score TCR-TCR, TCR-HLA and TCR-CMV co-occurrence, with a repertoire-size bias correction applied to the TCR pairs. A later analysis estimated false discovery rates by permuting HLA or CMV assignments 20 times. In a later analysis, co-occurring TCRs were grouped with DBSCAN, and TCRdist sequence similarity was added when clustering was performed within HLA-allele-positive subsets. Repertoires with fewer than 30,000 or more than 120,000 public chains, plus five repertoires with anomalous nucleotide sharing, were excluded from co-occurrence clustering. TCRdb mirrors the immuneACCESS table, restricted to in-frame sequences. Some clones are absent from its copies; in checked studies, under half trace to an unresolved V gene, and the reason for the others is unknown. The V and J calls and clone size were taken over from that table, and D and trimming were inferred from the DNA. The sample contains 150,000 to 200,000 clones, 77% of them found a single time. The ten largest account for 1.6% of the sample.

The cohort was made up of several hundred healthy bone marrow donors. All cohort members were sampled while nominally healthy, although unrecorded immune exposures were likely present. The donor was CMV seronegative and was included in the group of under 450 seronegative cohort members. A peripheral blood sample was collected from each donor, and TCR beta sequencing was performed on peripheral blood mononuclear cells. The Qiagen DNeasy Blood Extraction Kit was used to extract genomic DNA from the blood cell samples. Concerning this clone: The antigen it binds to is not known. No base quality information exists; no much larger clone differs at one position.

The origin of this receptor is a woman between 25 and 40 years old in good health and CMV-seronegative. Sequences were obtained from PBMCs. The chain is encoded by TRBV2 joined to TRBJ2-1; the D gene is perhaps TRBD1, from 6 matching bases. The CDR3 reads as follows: CASSDVRGNNEQFF. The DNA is TGTGCCAGCAGTGACGTAAGGGGGAACAATGAGCAGTTCTTC.